Sequencing of this T cell receptor (beta chain) was carried out in a study of cytomegalovirus exposure and HLA in healthy donors. General study points: Reports indicated that the classifier achieved high specificity and sensitivity in diagnosing cytomegalovirus status.

In the case of this clone: Its cognate antigen is unknown.

The data were produced by immunoSEQ multiplex PCR, yet TCRdb's version contains in-frame clones alone and is incomplete. The sample consists of 280,000 or so clones, roughly 90% of them appearing once. Sequences were obtained from PBMCs. This receptor was taken from a woman younger than 35 in good health and CMV-seronegative.

The CDR3: CASSLGENQPQHF. Here the CDR3 DNA reads TGTGCCAGTAGTCTTGGAGAGAATCAGCCCCAGCATTTT. The rearrangement joins TRBV19 to TRBJ1-5, with D hard to call. Germline V gene data show CDR1 as LNHDA and CDR2 as SQIVND (reference sequence). The CDR3 contains 13 residues. The germline V and J ends were trimmed by 5 bases and 4 bases, with 9 bases remaining between them.